One sample yielded the 16 T cell receptor beta chains listed below, sequenced in a study of human T cells and chemical hapten exposure. Stated time point: patch test 2, 6 weeks after DPC sensitization. Treatment described: therapeutic diphenylcyclopropenone sensitization with weekly scalp DPC. TCRdb reprocessed the RACE reads via MiXCR and lists one record per CDR3 protein. The table records 330,000 or so distinct CDR3 sequences, about 6% of them present only once. Source: whole blood, taken in connection with sensitization to the hapten diphenylcyclopropenone (DPC). Receptor source: a woman aged 18-29 years with alopecia areata. Some clones in this sample may be carry-over from other donors' samples.

This rearrangement joins TRBV20-1 to TRBJ2-7, with 8 positions matching TRBD1. The CDR3 spans 14 residues. Trimming took 5 bases from V and 6 from J; bases not matched to a gene: 12. CDR1 DFQATT and CDR2 SNEGSKA come from the germline V gene (reference sequence). The CDR3 nucleotides read TGCAGTGCTCCTGTGCAGGGGGCGATTAGCGAGCAGTACTTC. It yields the protein CSAPVQGAISEQYF.

V is TRBV29-1 and J is TRBJ2-7; perhaps TRBD1 as D (7 bases). The germline CDR1 and CDR2 sequences are SQVTM and ANQGSEA. The CDR3 has 13 residues. Deletions cut 7 bases from V and 2 bases from J, with 15 bases between. Written as DNA, the CDR3 is TGCAGCGGCCCAGGGGGGTCCCCCTACGAGCAGTACTTC. Translated: CSGPGGSPYEQYF.

This clonotype was seen a few times. V usage is TRBV7-2 and J usage is TRBJ1-1, with D possibly matching TRBD1 (6 bases). In germline, CDR1 is SGHTA, CDR2 FQGNSA. Deletions cut 4 bases from V and 5 bases from J, with 14 bases between. The CDR3 is 14 amino acids. The CDR3 is CASSSEGGRTEAFF. DNA of the CDR3: TGTGCCAGCAGCTCAGAGGGGGGCCGAACTGAAGCTTTCTTT.

There are many counts of this clonotype. J is TRBJ1-2 and V is TRBV18, with D tentatively TRBD1 (6 bases). V was shortened by 5 bases and J by 8 bases, with 18 bases between the two germline ends. Germline-derived CDR1 and CDR2 are KGHSH and LQKENI. This CDR3 has 14 amino acids. CDR3: CASSSRTGTSGYTF. The CDR3 DNA follows: TGTGCCAGCTCATCTAGAACCGGGACATCAGGCTACACCTTC. The full variable domain, in which reference TRBV18 and TRBJ1-2 provide the parts outside the CDR3, is NAGVMQNPRHLVRRRGQEARLRCSPMKGHSHVYWYRQLPEEGLKFMVYLQKENIIDESGMPKERFSAEFPKEGPSILRIQQVVRGDSAAYFCASSSRTGTSGYTFGSGTRLTVV.

This clonotype was detected only a few times. V gene TRBV5-5 combines with J gene TRBJ2-1; the D gene is possibly TRBD1 (6 bases). The CDR3 spans 14 residues. With 4 bases removed from V and 8 bases from J, the gap between germline ends came to 16 bases. Germline CDR1 is SGHKS and CDR2 is YYEKEE (reference sequence). This CDR3 reads CASSLSSSGDEQFF. CDR3 DNA: TGTGCCAGCAGCCTAAGTAGCTCAGGGGATGAGCAGTTCTTC. Combining the CDR3 with reference TRBV5-5 and TRBJ2-1 gives the whole variable domain DAGVTQSPTHLIKTRGQQVTLRCSPISGHKSVSWYQQVLGQGPQFIFQYYEKEERGRGNFPDRFSARQFPNYSSELNVNALLLGDSALYLCASSLSSSGDEQFFGPGTRLTVL.

This clonotype was detected ten times or more. The V gene is TRBV20-1, the J gene TRBJ2-7; TRBD2 matches at 13 bases. The CDR3 has 15 residues. Germline lookup yields CDR1 DFQATT and CDR2 SNEGSKA (reference sequence). Trimming took 3 bases from V and 5 from J; bases not matched to a gene: 7. The CDR3: CSARIPGLAGDEQYF. In nucleotides, the CDR3 is TGCAGTGCTAGGATCCCAGGACTAGCGGGGGACGAGCAGTACTTC.

There are many counts of this clonotype. The chain carries TRBV7-2 and TRBJ1-1; D is uncertain. The CDR3 loop spans 12 amino acids. The V gene's germline CDR1 is SGHTA and CDR2 FQGNSA. Trimming shortened V by 5 bases and J by 7 bases, and 11 bases separated the two germline ends. The CDR3 here is CASSLSRNEAFF. CDR3 DNA sequence: TGTGCCAGCAGCCTAAGTAGAAATGAAGCTTTCTTT.

The CDR3, as DNA: TGCAGTGCTCATAGCGGGGGGGCGGCAGATACGCAGTATTTT. It encodes CSAHSGGAADTQYF. The J gene is TRBJ2-3, the V gene TRBV20-1, with TRBD2 matching 11 bases. After removal of 5 bases from V and 4 bases from J, the junction contained 5 bases not matched to a gene. The CDR3 is 14 amino acids. Germline V gene lookup returns CDR1 DFQATT and CDR2 SNEGSKA (reference sequence).

This clonotype was counted ten times or more. The CDR3 loop reads CASSQGPGLGGYTF. CDR3 DNA: TGTGCCAGCAGCCAAGGGCCGGGGCTAGGAGGCTACACCTTC. The V and J genes are TRBV3-1 and TRBJ1-2, with D possibly matching TRBD1 (5 bases). Per germline, CDR1 LGHDT and CDR2 YNNKEL (reference sequence). CDR3 size: 14 residues. Trimming pared 1 base from V and 8 bases from J, leaving 14 bases between.

As DNA, the CDR3 is TGTGCCAGCAGTTTCCCGAGTGGCTCTGGAAACACCATATATTTT. Amino acid sequence: CASSFPSGSGNTIYF. J is TRBJ1-3 and V is TRBV7-3; D is unclear. Trimming cost V 6 bases and J 0 bases, with 12 bases left between them. The CDR3 sequence is 15 residues long. The germline gives CDR1 SGHTA, CDR2 FQGTGA.

There are many counts of this clonotype. This sequence joins TRBV20-1 and TRBJ2-3, with 11 nucleotides matching TRBD2. Germline V gene data show CDR1 as DFQATT and CDR2 as SNEGSKA (reference sequence). This CDR3 is built from 18 residues. V trimming: 6 bases; J trimming: 0 bases; junction bases outside the gene matches: 14. The CDR3 is CSAPPGTASGGSTDTQYF. The CDR3 coding sequence is TGCAGTGCCCCCCCGGGAACGGCTAGCGGGGGGAGCACAGATACGCAGTATTTT.

This clonotype was counted many times. The chain has TRBV6-2 or TRBV6-3 and TRBJ1-2; 8 bases are shared with TRBD1. V was clipped by 5 bases and J by 3 bases; unmatched bases: 8. From germline, CDR1 is MNHEY and CDR2 SVGEGT. The CDR3 runs to 15 residues. Here the CDR3 DNA reads TGTGCCAGCAGTCGCCGGACAGGGATGTACTATGGCTACACCTTC. As protein: CASSRRTGMYYGYTF.

This clonotype was detected only a few times. The chain is built from TRBV9 and TRBJ2-1; D call uncertain. This CDR3 has 14 residues. Germline CDR1 SGDLS, CDR2 YYNGEE. Trimming pared 0 bases from V and 6 bases from J, leaving 10 bases between. This chain's CDR3 is CASSVEWSGNEQFF. DNA for the CDR3: TGTGCCAGCAGCGTAGAATGGTCGGGCAATGAGCAGTTCTTC. The entire variable domain, with the rest obtained from reference TRBV9 and TRBJ2-1, is as follows: DSGVTQTPKHLITATGQRVTLRCSPRSGDLSVYWYQQSLDQGLQFLIQYYNGEERAKGNILERFSAQQFPDLHSELNLSSLELGDSALYFCASSVEWSGNEQFFGPGTRLTVL.

The chain links TRBV6-5 to TRBJ1-3, with D hard to call. CDR3 length equals 14 residues. Trimming removed 6 bases at V and 3 bases at J, with 12 bases between. Germline lookup yields CDR1 MNHEY and CDR2 SVGAGI. CDR3 nucleotides: TGTGCCAGCAGAATGGCGGGGAGTGGAAACACCATATATTTT. This gives the protein CASRMAGSGNTIYF.

This clonotype has more than one count but fewer than ten. The chain recombines TRBV14 with TRBJ2-2, with 9 bases fitting TRBD2. Germline lookup yields CDR1 SGHDN and CDR2 FVKESK. The CDR3 runs to 18 residues. V shed 4 bases, J shed 6 bases, and the junction held 15 bases outside the gene matches. The CDR3 spells CASSLHLGTSYSSGELFF. The CDR3 DNA reads TGTGCCAGCAGCCTCCACCTTGGGACTAGCTATTCGTCCGGGGAGCTGTTTTTT.

The table lists this clonotype with many counts. This chain connects TRBV2 to TRBJ2-2, with D hard to call. V was trimmed by 2 bases and J by 6 bases, leaving 10 bases between them. This CDR3 comprises 14 residues. In germline, CDR1 is SNHLY, CDR2 FYNNEI. In DNA form, the CDR3 reads TGTGCCAGCAGTGAACTTTCGTCAGCCGGGGAGCTGTTTTTT. This sequence encodes CASSELSSAGELFF.